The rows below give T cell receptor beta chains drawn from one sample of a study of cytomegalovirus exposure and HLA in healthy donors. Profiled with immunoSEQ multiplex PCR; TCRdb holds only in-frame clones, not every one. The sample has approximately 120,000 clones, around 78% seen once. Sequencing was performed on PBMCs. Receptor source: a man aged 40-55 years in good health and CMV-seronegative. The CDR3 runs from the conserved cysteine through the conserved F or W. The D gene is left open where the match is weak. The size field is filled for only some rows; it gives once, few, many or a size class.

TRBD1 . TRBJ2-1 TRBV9 CASSQDRASTNEQFF TGTGCCAGCAGCCAGGACAGGGCCTCTACCAATGAGCAGTTCTTC
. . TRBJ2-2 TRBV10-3 CAISEPQGIAGELFF TGTGCCATCAGTGAGCCTCAGGGGATCGCCGGGGAGCTGTTTTTT
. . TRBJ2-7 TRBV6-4 CASSVMAGQPYEQYF TGTGCCAGCAGTGTTATGGCGGGACAGCCCTACGAGCAGTACTTC
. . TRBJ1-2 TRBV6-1 CASSDAQHYGYTF TGTGCCAGCAGTGATGCACAGCACTATGGCTACACCTTC
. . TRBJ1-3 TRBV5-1 CASSLAGKVGNTIYF TGCGCCAGCAGCTTGGCGGGGAAGGTTGGAAACACCATATATTTT
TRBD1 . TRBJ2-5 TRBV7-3 CASSSTGTAPKETQYF TGTGCCAGCAGCTCTACTGGGACAGCTCCCAAAGAGACCCAGTACTTC
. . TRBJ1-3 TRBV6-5 CASSYASTIYF TGTGCCAGCAGTTACGCGTCCACCATATATTTT
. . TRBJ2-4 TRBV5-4 CASSLRGAKNIQYF TGTGCCAGCAGCTTGAGGGGCGCCAAAAACATTCAGTACTTC
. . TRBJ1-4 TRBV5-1 CASSLRGPNEKLFF TGCGCCAGCAGCCTCCGGGGTCCTAATGAAAAACTGTTTTTT
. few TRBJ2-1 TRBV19 CASSPPPMGAGYNEQFF TGTGCCAGTAGTCCTCCCCCGATGGGGGCAGGGTACAATGAGCAGTTCTTC
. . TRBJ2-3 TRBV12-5 CASGGQSTDTQYF TGTGCTAGTGGCGGACAGTCCACAGATACGCAGTATTTT
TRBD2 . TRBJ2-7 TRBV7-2 CASSSGLAGGMYEQYF TGTGCCAGCAGCTCCGGACTAGCGGGGGGCATGTACGAGCAGTACTTC
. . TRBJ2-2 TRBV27 CASSLSYRAYTGELFF TGTGCCAGCAGTTTATCATACAGGGCTTATACCGGGGAGCTGTTTTTT
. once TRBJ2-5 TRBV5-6 CASSFFRDPGETQYF TGTGCCAGCAGCTTTTTCCGGGATCCGGGGGAGACCCAGTACTTC
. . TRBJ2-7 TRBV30 CAWSAGTAAYEQYF TGTGCCTGGAGTGCAGGCACAGCCGCCTACGAGCAGTACTTC